This T cell receptor beta chain emerged from a study of T cells in Graves' hyperthyroidism and ophthalmopathy. Study details: Peripheral blood collection took place at initial diagnosis, before any treatment.

Study-wide findings and caveats: In validation, the model predicted ophthalmopathy. These predictions came a median about 6.5 months before onset. In blood, most of the thyroid clonotypes expanded above 0.001 were also present.

Germline assignment: CDR1 SGHVS and CDR2 FQNEAQ. This CDR3 region has 15 residues. On this clonotype itself: Its antigen is still unknown. At one end the junction does not follow the germline gene, possibly because of a read error.

Uncontrolled infection, other autoimmune disease, pregnancy or lactation excluded patients. There were TCR beta CDR3 regions amplified from RNA transcripts. Using the HTBI primer set, a first-round RT-PCR was run on the TCR CDR3. MiXCR, applied by TCRdb to the multiplex PCR reads, yields one record per CDR3 protein. The repertoire holds roughly 640,000 distinct CDR3 sequences, with approximately 16% as singletons. Material: blood. V gene TRBV7-8 combines with J gene TRBJ2-6; D could derive from TRBD1 or TRBD2 (6 bases each). The sequence derives from a woman aged 40-49 years with Graves' ophthalmopathy. The CDR3 DNA follows: TGTGCCAGCAGCACACCTCCAACGGGGGCCAACGTCCAGACTTTC. This gives the protein CASSTPPTGANVQTF.